These 31 T cell receptor beta chains were all obtained from the same sample, sequenced in a study of vaccination and CD4 T cells after COVID-19. Scientists ran DNA taken from cultured CD4+ T cells through the Oncomine TCR Beta short-read assay for sequencing. One entry per CDR3 protein results from TCRdb running MiXCR on the PCR reads. The table shows around 18,000 distinct CDR3 sequences, with 50% to 70% occurring only once. Treatment of the sample: approximately 11-day PBMC culture with coronavirus spike peptide pools or control peptides (ViraFEST assay). Their target antigens are unknown. Sample: CD4+ T cells from blood, cultured in vitro, taken after SARS-CoV-2 vaccination. These receptors came from a human donor who had recovered from COVID-19.

This clonotype was detected a few times. This rearrangement joins TRBV6-5 to TRBJ1-2, with a weak D call TRBD1 (6 bases). With 1 base removed from V and 5 bases from J, the gap between germline ends came to 17 bases. This CDR3 is 16 amino acids long. Germline V lookup: CDR1 MNHEY, CDR2 SVGAGI. This CDR3 reads CASSYYGRGQTYGYTF. The CDR3 bases are TGTGCCAGCAGTTACTATGGCAGGGGCCAAACGTATGGCTACACCTTC.

Comment on this clonotype: This may be a read error, as it is one base from a much larger clone. This chain joins TRBV6-5 and TRBJ1-2, with D perhaps TRBD1 (5 bases). Trimming left V 2 bases short and J 1 base short, with 5 bases between. This CDR3 is built from 13 residues. Per the germline V gene, CDR1 is MNHEY and CDR2 is SVGAGI. In DNA, the CDR3 is TGTGCCAGCAGTTACGACAGTAACTATGGCTACACCTTC. Translated: CASSYDSNYGYTF.

The V gene is TRBV6-2 or TRBV6-3, the J gene TRBJ1-1; weak D call: TRBD1 (5 bases). The CDR3 extends over 14 amino acids. V shed 4 bases and J shed 1 base, with 10 bases lying between them. Germline lookup yields CDR1 MNHEY and CDR2 SVGEGT. CDR3 DNA sequence: TGTGCCAGCAGTTTTGGGGGGTCGAACACTGAAGCTTTCTTT. Amino acids: CASSFGGSNTEAFF.

The chain combines TRBV6-1 with TRBJ1-2, with D perhaps matching TRBD1 (6 bases). The CDR3 is 13 residues long. The V end lost 6 bases, the J end lost 11 bases, and 19 bases lay between the germline ends. Germline CDR1 and CDR2: MNHNS and SASEGT. CDR3 sequence: CASSVTGIVGYTF. In DNA, the CDR3 is TGTGCCAGCAGCGTCACAGGGATAGTGGGGTACACCTTC.

This clonotype has just a few counts. This chain joins TRBV20-1 and TRBJ1-3; D unclear. The CDR3 is made up of 12 amino acids. CDR1 and CDR2 (germline): DFQATT, SNEGSKA (reference sequence). V lost 1 base and J 4 bases, leaving 5 bases between the germline ends. The CDR3 reads CSARVWGNTIYF. Here the CDR3 DNA reads TGCAGTGCTAGAGTGTGGGGAAACACCATATATTTT.

V gene TRBV7-2 combines with J gene TRBJ2-7; 8 bases fit TRBD1. The germline V gene encodes CDR1 SGHTA and CDR2 FQGNSA. The CDR3 totals 15 residues. The J segment lost 5 bases and the V segment lost 1 base, leaving 7 bases of the junction unmatched. CDR3 amino acids: CASSLVWTGSHEQYF. CDR3 DNA sequence: TGTGCCAGCAGCTTAGTTTGGACAGGGTCCCACGAGCAGTACTTC.

The rearrangement joins TRBV11-2 to TRBJ2-7; the match to TRBD2 covers 11 bases. After removal of 5 bases from V and 1 base from J, the junction contained 10 bases not matched to a gene. The CDR3 spans 17 residues. Germline lookup yields CDR1 SGHAT and CDR2 FQNNGV. The CDR3 DNA is TGTGCCAGCAGCGTACTCTCGCTAGCGGGAGGTTCCTACGAGCAGTACTTC. This translates into CASSVLSLAGGSYEQYF. The full variable domain, in which reference TRBV11-2 and TRBJ2-7 provide the parts outside the CDR3, is EAGVAQSPRYKIIEKRQSVAFWCNPISGHATLYWYQQILGQGPKLLIQFQNNGVVDDSQLPKDRFSAERLKGVDSTLKIQPAKLEDSAVYLCASSVLSLAGGSYEQYFGPGTRLTVT.

This rearrangement joins TRBV19 to TRBJ1-1; tentatively, D is TRBD1 (6 bases). CDR1 is LNHDA, CDR2 SQIVND, per germline (reference sequence). The V end was cut by 5 bases, the J end by 6 bases, with 13 bases between. The CDR3 extends over 13 amino acids. CDR3 residues: CASSVGTLSEAFF. CDR3 DNA: TGTGCCAGTAGTGTCGGGACACTTTCTGAAGCTTTCTTT.

The chain combines TRBV15 with TRBJ1-6; D remains unclear. The V and J ends lost 3 bases and 7 bases respectively, with 13 bases between them. CDR3 size: 15 residues. The germline V gene encodes CDR1 LNHNV and CDR2 YYDKDF (reference sequence). CDR3 residues: CATSRDPRTNSPLHF. DNA for the CDR3: TGTGCCACCAGCAGGGACCCTCGGACCAATTCACCCCTCCACTTT.

V and J are TRBV11-2 and TRBJ2-1, with TRBD2 matching 8 bases. Losses at the gene ends were 6 bases for V and 9 bases for J; bases not matched to a gene: 7. This CDR3 comprises 13 residues. Looked up from germline, CDR1 is SGHAT and CDR2 is FQNNGV. The CDR3: CASRVGLVSEQFF. The CDR3 DNA sequence: TGTGCCAGCAGGGTGGGACTAGTCAGTGAGCAGTTCTTC.

This rearrangement joins TRBV18 to TRBJ2-7; the D is unclear. CDR1 KGHSH and CDR2 LQKENI come from the germline V gene. Trimming shortened V by 4 bases and J by 7 bases, and 8 bases separated the two germline ends. CDR3 length: 11 amino acids. The CDR3 loop reads CASSQQGEQYF. In nucleotides, the CDR3 is TGTGCCAGCTCACAGCAAGGAGAGCAGTACTTC.

V usage is TRBV7-2 and J usage is TRBJ2-2; D gene ambiguous. Trimming stripped 3 bases from V and 1 base from J, with 12 bases between. The CDR3 sequence is 16 residues long. In germline, CDR1 is SGHTA, CDR2 FQGNSA. The CDR3 protein is CASSLSLRMNTGELFF. The CDR3 DNA reads as TGTGCCAGCAGCTTGAGTTTACGGATGAACACCGGGGAGCTGTTTTTT.

This clonotype qualifies as large. The J gene is TRBJ1-1, the V gene TRBV19, with 12 nucleotides matching TRBD1. The germline gives CDR1 LNHDA, CDR2 SQIVND (reference sequence). This CDR3 has 16 residues. Germline trimming cut 6 bases from V and 0 bases from J; bases unmatched to any gene: 5. The CDR3 DNA reads TGTGCCAGTAGCGGGACAGGGGGCCTCATGAACACTGAAGCTTTCTTT. Its protein product is CASSGTGGLMNTEAFF.

This chain connects TRBV28 to TRBJ1-6; 12 bases map to TRBD1. V was pared by 5 bases and J by 5 bases, with 4 bases of the junction left unmatched. The CDR3 is made up of 16 amino acids. The germline V gene has CDR1 MDHEN and CDR2 SYDVKM. CDR3 region: CASSGTGGRNNSPLHF. Written as DNA, the CDR3 is TGTGCCAGCAGTGGGACAGGGGGCCGGAATAATTCACCCCTCCACTTT.

The table lists this clonotype with a few counts. The chain links TRBV7-8 to TRBJ1-5, with D possibly matching TRBD1 (5 bases). The CDR3 is 15 residues long. V shed 1 base and J shed 4 bases, with 11 bases lying between them. Germline CDR1 reads SGHVS; CDR2 reads FQNEAQ. The DNA of the CDR3 is TGTGCCAGCAGCTTAGGTCAGGGAAGGAATCAGCCCCAGCATTTT. Its protein is CASSLGQGRNQPQHF.

This chain links TRBV6-1 with TRBJ2-1; TRBD1 matches at 8 bases. V lost 4 bases to trimming and J lost 3 bases; unmatched junction nucleotides: 5. This CDR3 is 15 amino acids long. Germline lookup yields CDR1 MNHNS and CDR2 SASEGT. In DNA form, the CDR3 reads TGTGCCAGCAGTGTGGGGACAGGCGGCTACAATGAGCAGTTCTTC. This codes for CASSVGTGGYNEQFF.

DNA for the CDR3: TGTGCCAGCAGCCATAAGTTAGCGGGAGGGATCGAGCAGTACTTC. It encodes CASSHKLAGGIEQYF. This sequence joins TRBV7-2 and TRBJ2-7, with 11 bases that match TRBD2. The CDR3 is 15 residues long. Germline V gives CDR1 SGHTA, CDR2 FQGNSA. Trimming took 5 bases from V and 6 from J; bases not matched to a gene: 9.

This chain uses TRBV28 with TRBJ2-2, with TRBD1 as a possible D gene (6 bases). The CDR3 length is 14 residues. V lost 8 bases to trimming and J lost 1 base, with 11 bases between them. Germline CDR1 MDHEN, CDR2 SYDVKM. Here the CDR3 reads CASRLGQNTGELFF. Here the CDR3 DNA reads TGTGCCAGCCGGCTGGGACAGAACACCGGGGAGCTGTTTTTT.

The chain carries TRBV6-1 and TRBJ1-1; D might be TRBD1 (5 bases). CDR3 length: 13 amino acids. Germline loops: CDR1 MNHNS, CDR2 SASEGT. With 8 bases removed from V and 1 base from J, the gap between germline ends came to 11 bases. The CDR3 here is CASVGTPNTEAFF. CDR3 bases: TGTGCCAGCGTTGGGACGCCGAACACTGAAGCTTTCTTT.

V gene TRBV7-9 combines with J gene TRBJ2-3; D remains ambiguous. CDR1 and CDR2 (germline): SEHNR, FQNEAQ (reference sequence). The CDR3 is 16 amino acids. Trimming pared 1 base from V and 1 base from J, leaving 12 bases between. CDR3 amino acids: CASSLESAPGTDTQYF. CDR3 sequence (DNA): TGTGCCAGCAGCTTAGAATCAGCCCCGGGCACAGATACGCAGTATTTT.

There are a few counts of this clonotype. This chain connects TRBV6-1 to TRBJ1-1, with D unresolved. CDR1 and CDR2 (germline): MNHNS, SASEGT. Trimming shortened V by 7 bases and J by 0 bases, and 15 bases separated the two germline ends. This CDR3 contains 15 residues. The CDR3 loop reads CASTVSGPLNTEAFF. The DNA for the CDR3 is TGTGCCAGCACCGTAAGCGGCCCCTTGAACACTGAAGCTTTCTTT.

This clonotype was observed a few times. The chain couples TRBV6-2 or TRBV6-3 to TRBJ1-2; D is ambiguous. CDR1 and CDR2 from the germline V gene are MNHEY and SVGEGT. The CDR3 length is 15 residues. Trimming took off 4 bases at V and 0 bases at J, with 12 bases between the two ends. Here the CDR3 DNA reads TGTGCCAGCAGTTCCTTACAGAGAGCTAACTATGGCTACACCTTC. Translation gives CASSSLQRANYGYTF.

This chain connects TRBV20-1 to TRBJ1-5; D possibly corresponds to TRBD1 (6 bases). Germline CDR1 DFQATT, CDR2 SNEGSKA (reference sequence). V was pared by 6 bases and J by 0 bases, with 12 bases between. This CDR3 is built from 14 residues. The DNA of the CDR3 is TGCAGTGCCAGGACAGATTATAGCAATCAGCCCCAGCATTTT. Translated, it gives CSARTDYSNQPQHF.

V and J are TRBV20-1 and TRBJ2-1, with 14 positions matching TRBD2. This CDR3 is 16 amino acids long. Germline-derived CDR1 and CDR2 are DFQATT and SNEGSKA (reference sequence). V was clipped by 5 bases and J by 7 bases; unmatched bases: 10. The CDR3 is CSAAQGLAGGQNEQFF. In nucleotides, the CDR3 is TGCAGTGCTGCACAAGGACTAGCGGGAGGTCAGAATGAGCAGTTCTTC.

The chain joins TRBV19 to TRBJ1-5; possible D gene TRBD1, 5 bases. CDR1 and CDR2 (germline): LNHDA, SQIVND (reference sequence). The CDR3 loop spans 16 amino acids. The V and J ends lost 6 bases and 3 bases respectively, with 18 bases between them. DNA for the CDR3: TGTGCCAGTAGGGGGGGACCAGGACGGAACAATCAGCCCCAGCATTTT. Translating it yields CASRGGPGRNNQPQHF.

The chain joins TRBV12-3 or TRBV12-4 to TRBJ1-2; 7 bases are a match to TRBD1. V trimming: 8 bases; J trimming: 4 bases; junction bases outside the gene matches: 10. The CDR3 loop spans 14 amino acids. The CDR3 DNA is TGTGCCAGCTCGACAGGGAGGTTTGGCTATGGCTACACCTTC. It encodes CASSTGRFGYGYTF.

The chain employs TRBV6-1 and TRBJ1-1; D may be TRBD1 (6 bases). The V gene's germline CDR1 is MNHNS and CDR2 SASEGT. This CDR3 comprises 13 residues. Trimming took off 8 bases at V and 8 bases at J, with 18 bases between the two ends. CDR3 residues: CASCGGARLEAFF. The CDR3 nucleotides are TGTGCCAGCTGTGGGGGGGCGAGGTTGGAAGCTTTCTTT.

The rearrangement uses TRBV11-3 and TRBJ1-1, with D uncertain. The germline V gene has CDR1 SGHNT and CDR2 YENEEA. Deletions cut 0 bases from V and 1 base from J, with 12 bases between. This CDR3 has 16 residues. Here the CDR3 reads CASSLDLVTQNTEAFF. In DNA form, the CDR3 reads TGTGCCAGCAGCTTAGATCTTGTGACACAGAACACTGAAGCTTTCTTT.

In its sample, this clonotype ranks as medium-sized. The rearrangement uses TRBV6-5 and TRBJ1-1; the D gene is possibly TRBD1 (5 bases). V lost 4 bases and J lost 5, with 20 bases in between. This CDR3 has 16 residues. Looked up from germline, CDR1 is MNHEY and CDR2 is SVGAGI. The CDR3 sequence is CASSSLSGRAVTEAFF. The CDR3 DNA follows: TGTGCCAGCAGTTCTCTGTCGGGCAGGGCCGTTACTGAAGCTTTCTTT.

In its sample, this clonotype was seen a few times. The chain uses TRBV27 and TRBJ1-2; no definite D call. The CDR3 consists of 12 residues. The germline CDR1 and CDR2 sequences are MNHEY and SMNVEV (reference sequence). V lost 6 bases and J 3 bases, leaving 8 bases between the germline ends. The CDR3 nucleotides read TGTGCCAGCAGCCTCCCTTACTATGGCTACACCTTC. This codes for CASSLPYYGYTF.

This clonotype has more than one count but fewer than ten. The rearrangement links TRBV12-3 or TRBV12-4 to TRBJ1-2, with 10 bases that match TRBD1. Trimming cost V 2 bases and J 7 bases; bases outside gene matches: 7. The CDR3 covers 15 residues. The CDR3 spells CASSLYGDRGGGYTF. CDR3 in DNA: TGTGCCAGCAGTTTATACGGGGACAGGGGTGGTGGCTACACCTTC.